This T cell receptor beta chain was observed in a study of immune evolution from preneoplasia to lung adenocarcinoma (dated by TCRdb to the early 2020s). About the investigation overall: No AAH lesions showed HLA loss of heterozygosity, compared with about 6.3% of AIS, approximately 15% of MIA and around 30% of ADC lesions. The study used immune gene expression, TCR sequencing and multiplex immunofluorescence to profile the immune contexture of lung adenocarcinoma precursors and invasive adenocarcinoma. Resected precursor lesions (AAH, AIS, MIA) and invasive adenocarcinomas were each compared against paired morphologically normal lung tissue. Sample size was based on specimen availability rather than a prior power calculation. The immune data were combined with whole exome sequencing and methylation data from the same cohort of nodules. The overall cohort was made up of 53 patients with pulmonary nodules who had surgical resection. TCR sequencing data came from 50 to 55 patients. According to the study, roughly 100 samples went through TCR sequencing. POLYSOLVER was used to infer class I HLA alleles from exome data, and LOHHLA was used to detect allele-specific HLA loss. Beyond this particular receptor, the publication reports: The findings reflected association rather than direct causation, and larger cohorts with long-term follow-up and longitudinal biopsies were considered necessary. The highest top T cell clone frequencies were observed in normal lung, and a progressive decrease in top T cell clone frequencies appeared to occur from AAH through AIS, MIA and invasive adenocarcinoma. Clonality was highest in normal lung, while later-stage lesions appeared to have lower clonality but higher T cell density and diversity. Because all patients were from Japan and China, applicability to Western populations was uncertain. The highest T cell clonality was observed in KRAS-mutant nodules compared with EGFR-mutant or double wild-type lesions.

Resection was performed on patients in Japan or China between about 2013 and 2017. Histologic diagnosis of each case was confirmed independently by two lung cancer pathologists on H&E slides. Premalignant or tumor cells were enriched for nucleic acid extraction by macro-dissection performed after pathologic assessment. FFPE tissue was used for DNA isolation with the AllPrep DNA/RNA FFPE Kit. About this clone: It lacks a known antigen. One base away there is no much larger clone; base qualities are not given.

TCR beta CDR3 regions were sequenced from DNA using the immunoSEQ hsTCRbeta Kit. On the study's bioinformatics: The ImmunoSEQ Analyzer was used to analyse the TCR sequencing data. T cell clonality was defined as 1 minus Pielou's evenness, as computed on productive rearrangements. The inverse Simpson index, applied to productive templates, was used to measure T cell diversity. T cell density was TCR beta template counts normalized to usable DNA, estimated by amplifying and sequencing housekeeping genes. Two-sided Kruskal-Wallis tests were used to compare TCR metrics between histologic stages. TCRdb provides this immuneACCESS table in a form limited to in-frame rearrangements. Some clones are lacking; in checked studies, under half of them reflect an unresolved V gene, and why the rest are absent is not known. V and J calls and clone size are as listed in that table; D and trimming were resolved from the DNA. This sample has 4,000 to 4,500 clones in its table, and 76% of those were observed once. The biggest ten clones account for 14% of the sample.

Trimming removed 2 bases from V and 3 bases from J, leaving 10 bases between the germline ends. According to the germline V gene, CDR1 reads SGHNT and CDR2 reads YENEEA. The CDR3 runs 15 amino acids, cysteine and phenylalanine included. The CDR3 DNA has 45 bases and is translated from base 1. The sample consisted of FFPE invasive lung adenocarcinoma tissue. What the cell subset or site label conveys for this sample: frankly invasive lung adenocarcinoma (ADC). The sequence came from a person between 65 and 79 years old with invasive lung adenocarcinoma. Some clones in this sample may be carry-over from other donors' samples. Recombination connected TRBV11-3 to TRBJ2-2; there is no confident call for the D gene. The CDR3 reads as follows: CASSLSGGDTGELFF. Read as DNA, the sequence is TGTGCCAGCAGCTTATCCGGTGGCGACACCGGGGAGCTGTTTTTT.